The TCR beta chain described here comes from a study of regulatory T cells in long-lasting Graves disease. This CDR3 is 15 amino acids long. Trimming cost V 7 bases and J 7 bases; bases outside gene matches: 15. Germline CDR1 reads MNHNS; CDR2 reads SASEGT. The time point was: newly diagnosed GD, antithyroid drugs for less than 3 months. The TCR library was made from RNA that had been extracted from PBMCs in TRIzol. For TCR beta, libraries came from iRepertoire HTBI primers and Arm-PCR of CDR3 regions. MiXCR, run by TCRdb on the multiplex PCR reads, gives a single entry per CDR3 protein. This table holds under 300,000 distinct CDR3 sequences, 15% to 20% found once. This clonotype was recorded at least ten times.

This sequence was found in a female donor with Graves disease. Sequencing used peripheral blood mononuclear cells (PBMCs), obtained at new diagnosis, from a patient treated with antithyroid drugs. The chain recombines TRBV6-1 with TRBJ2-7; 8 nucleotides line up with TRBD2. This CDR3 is CASKLPGLEGGEQYF. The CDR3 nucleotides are TGTGCCAGCAAACTACCGGGACTAGAAGGGGGTGAGCAGTACTTC.